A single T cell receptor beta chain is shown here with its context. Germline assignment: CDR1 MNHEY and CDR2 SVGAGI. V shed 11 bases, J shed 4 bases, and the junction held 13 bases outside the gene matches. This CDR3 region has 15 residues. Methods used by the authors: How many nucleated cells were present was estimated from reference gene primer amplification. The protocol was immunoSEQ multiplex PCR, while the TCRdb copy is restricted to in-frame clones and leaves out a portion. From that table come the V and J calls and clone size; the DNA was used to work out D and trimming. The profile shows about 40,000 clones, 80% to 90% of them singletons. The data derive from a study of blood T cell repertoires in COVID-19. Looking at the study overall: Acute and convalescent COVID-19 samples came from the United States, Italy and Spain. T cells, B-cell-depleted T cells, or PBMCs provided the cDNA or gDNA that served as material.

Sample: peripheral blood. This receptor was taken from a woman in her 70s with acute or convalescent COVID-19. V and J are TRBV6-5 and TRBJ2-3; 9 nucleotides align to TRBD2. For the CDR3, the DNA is TGTGCCGTGGGGCTAGCGGGGTGGGATGCAGATACGCAGTATTTT. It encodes CAVGLAGWDADTQYF.